A selection of T cell receptor beta chains follows, all from one sample in a study of cytomegalovirus exposure and HLA in healthy donors. TCRdb keeps only in-frame clones here, not all; method: immunoSEQ multiplex PCR. The profile shows under 150,000 clones, around 83% of them singletons. Sequenced material: PBMCs. The source of these receptors is a man between 40 and 49 years old in good health and CMV-seropositive. Each CDR3 is given with its conserved first and last residue. D genes are given only for firm matches. Part of the rows lack a size; the others show once, few, many or a class for expanded clones.

>TRBV29-1|NA|TRBD2|TRBJ2-5
TGCAGCGTTGAAGACGGACTAGCGGGAGCAGGGGAGACCCAGTACTTC
CSVEDGLAGAGETQYF
>TRBV18|NA|NA|TRBJ1-5
TGTGCCAGCTCACCCGGTCCTTCACCTCAGCCCCAGCATTTT
CASSPGPSPQPQHF
>TRBV4-3|NA|TRBD1|TRBJ1-6
TGCGCCAGCAGCCAAGAGGAGGGACAGGACTATAATTCACCCCTCCACTTT
CASSQEEGQDYNSPLHF
>TRBV25-1|NA|NA|TRBJ2-5
TGTGCCAGCAGTGGGCACAGGGACCAAGAGACCCAGTACTTC
CASSGHRDQETQYF
>TRBV2|NA|TRBD1|TRBJ1-1
TGTGCCAGCAGGGAGCAGGGGGGCGGCACTGAAGCTTTCTTT
CASREQGGGTEAFF
>TRBV6-6|once|TRBD1|TRBJ2-3
TGTGCCAGCAGCGACCGGGACAGGGGACCAGATACGCAGTATTTT
CASSDRDRGPDTQYF
>TRBV5-1|NA|TRBD1|TRBJ2-7
TGCGCCAGCAGCTTGGCCGGGTTACAGGGGGCAGTGGATGAGCAGTACTTC
CASSLAGLQGAVDEQYF
>TRBV6-1|NA|NA|TRBJ1-2
TGTGCCAGCAGCCTAGGGGTAAACTATGGCTACACCTTC
CASSLGVNYGYTF
>TRBV30|few|NA|TRBJ1-4
TGTGCCTGGAGTTTCACAGGGTTGACTGAAAAACTGTTTTTT
CAWSFTGLTEKLFF
>TRBV9|NA|TRBD1|TRBJ2-6
TGTGCCAGCAGCGTGCAGGGGGCTGGGGCCAACGTCCTGACTTTC
CASSVQGAGANVLTF
>TRBV2|NA|TRBD1|TRBJ1-1
TGTGCCAGCAGCTCCGGGAGGGGGCCCGGGAACACTGAAGCTTTCTTT
CASSSGRGPGNTEAFF
>TRBV4-3|NA|NA|TRBJ1-4
TGCGCCAGCAGCCAAGATCGAGGGGGTCAAGGTGAAAAACTGTTTTTT
CASSQDRGGQGEKLFF
>TRBV6-5|NA|TRBD2|TRBJ2-7
TGTGCCAGCAGTCTGATAGCGGGAGGGAGCTACGAGCAGTACTTC
CASSLIAGGSYEQYF
>TRBV19|NA|TRBD1|TRBJ2-2
TGTGCCAGTAGACGACAGGGGACGGGCACCGGGGAGCTGTTTTTT
CASRRQGTGTGELFF
>TRBV12-5|NA|TRBD2|TRBJ2-4
TGTGCTAGTGGTTCGAAAGTTGCGGGAGGGATAGCCAAAAACATTCAGTACTTC
CASGSKVAGGIAKNIQYF
>TRBV9|NA|NA|TRBJ2-2
TGTGCCAGCAGCGTAGGCCTAGCGAGAGACACCGGGGAGCTGTTTTTT
CASSVGLARDTGELFF
>TRBV6-6|NA|TRBD1|TRBJ1-1
TGTGCCAGCAGCCAACTCGACAGGGGAACTGAAGCTTTCTTT
CASSQLDRGTEAFF
>TRBV9|NA|NA|TRBJ1-4
TGTGCCAGCAGCGCCGGGACTTCGGAAAAACTGTTTTTT
CASSAGTSEKLFF
>TRBV7-9|NA|TRBD1|TRBJ2-1
TGTGCCAGCAGCTCCAGACAGGGACAGTTCGGTGAGCAGTTCTTC
CASSSRQGQFGEQFF
>TRBV2|NA|NA|TRBJ2-2
TGTGCCAGCAGTGTTACAGGGTTAACCGGGGAGCTGTTTTTT
CASSVTGLTGELFF
>TRBV6-4|NA|NA|TRBJ1-2
TGTGCCAGCAGTGCTACAGGGAGTTCCTATGGCTACACCTTC
CASSATGSSYGYTF
>TRBV13|NA|TRBD2|TRBJ2-7
TGTGCCAGCAGCCCGCGGGGCGGGAGCCCCTACGAGCAGTACTTC
CASSPRGGSPYEQYF
>TRBV7-9|NA|TRBD1|TRBJ1-2
TGTGCCAGCAGCGGGACAGCAGAACACTATGGCTACACCTTC
CASSGTAEHYGYTF
>TRBV11-2|NA|TRBD2|TRBJ2-2
TGTGCCAGCAGCTCAGGACTAGCGGGAGGGACCACCGGGGAGCTGTTTTTT
CASSSGLAGGTTGELFF
>TRBV19|NA|TRBD1|TRBJ1-2
TGTGCCAGTAGCCAAAAGGGGACAGGGATAGGAGGCTACACCTTC
CASSQKGTGIGGYTF
>TRBV6-5|NA|NA|TRBJ1-1
TGTGCCAGCAGTTACTCGAGAGGGGGTGCAGCTTTCTTT
CASSYSRGGAAFF
>TRBV5-1|NA|TRBD2|TRBJ2-1
TGCGCCAGCAGGACTAGCGGCTACAATGAGCAGTTCTTC
CASRTSGYNEQFF
>TRBV2|NA|NA|TRBJ1-6
TGTGCCAGCAGTCCCAGACACCCTTCCTATAATTCACCCCTCCACTTT
CASSPRHPSYNSPLHF
>TRBV27|NA|TRBD2|TRBJ2-1
TGTGCCAGCTGTTATGGGACTAGCGGGAGGGAGCAGTTCTTC
CASCYGTSGREQFF
>TRBV28|NA|NA|TRBJ1-1
TGTGCCAGCAGTTTATTTGGGGAGACGAGCACTGAAGCTTTCTTT
CASSLFGETSTEAFF
>TRBV10-1|NA|TRBD1|TRBJ1-3
TGCGCCAGCAGTGAAAGGGACAGGGGCTTGCCCTCTGGAAACACCATATATTTT
CASSERDRGLPSGNTIYF
>TRBV2|few|TRBD2|TRBJ2-2
TGTGCCACTAGCGGGGGGGTCTCCGGGGAGCTGTTTTTT
CATSGGVSGELFF
>TRBV5-6|NA|TRBD2|TRBJ2-7
TGTGCCAGCAGCTTGGCCAAAGGACTAGCGGGAGGTTTCTACGAGCAGTACTTC
CASSLAKGLAGGFYEQYF
>TRBV14|NA|NA|TRBJ1-1
TGTGCCAGCAGCCACTGGGGGGTGCAGGACACTGAAGCTTTCTTT
CASSHWGVQDTEAFF
>TRBV7-8|NA|TRBD1|TRBJ2-3
TGTGCCAGCAGCTTAGGCCGGGACAGGGTGAGAGATACGCAGTATTTT
CASSLGRDRVRDTQYF
>TRBV19|once|NA|TRBJ1-1
TGTGCCAGTTCCTTTCGGGGGAACACTGAAGCTTTCTTT
CASSFRGNTEAFF
>TRBV30|NA|NA|TRBJ1-5
TGTGCCTGGAGTTTGGGGACTAATCAGCCCCAGCATTTT
CAWSLGTNQPQHF
>TRBV30|NA|NA|TRBJ1-1
TGTGCCTCGGACACCGGGAACACTGAAGCTTTCTTT
CASDTGNTEAFF
>TRBV19|NA|TRBD1|TRBJ1-6
TGTGCCCGTAAGGGATCTAGGGGGCGCTGGAATTCACCCCTCCACTTT
CARKGSRGRWNSPLHF
>TRBV14|few|TRBD2|TRBJ2-7
TGTGCCAGCAGCCCCCTTAGCGGGATAATCTACGAGCAGTACTTC
CASSPLSGIIYEQYF
>TRBV19|few|TRBD1|TRBJ1-1
TGTGCCAGTAACGGACAGGTCCTATCGGCGACTGAAGCTTTCTTT
CASNGQVLSATEAFF
>TRBV6-5|NA|TRBD2|TRBJ2-1
TGTGCCAGCAGCTTGACTAGCGGGGTCCCCAATGAGCAGTTCTTC
CASSLTSGVPNEQFF
>TRBV7-9|NA|TRBD1|TRBJ1-5
TGTGCCAGCAGCCCAGACTATGACAGGGGCAATCAGCCCCAGCATTTT
CASSPDYDRGNQPQHF
>TRBV27|NA|NA|TRBJ1-4
TGTGCCAGCAGTTTAGGAGTATCTGGTGAAAAACTGTTTTTT
CASSLGVSGEKLFF
>TRBV7-7|NA|NA|TRBJ2-5
TGTGCCAGCAGCCCCCCCGATCGTACGGGGGACCGGCAAGAGACCCAGTACTTC
CASSPPDRTGDRQETQYF
>TRBV29-1|NA|NA|TRBJ2-5
TGCAGCGTTGAAGATTTATTATCACGGGTACAAGAGACCCAGTACTTC
CSVEDLLSRVQETQYF
>TRBV9|NA|TRBD2|TRBJ2-1
TGTGCCAGCAGCGTTACTAGCGGGGTTTACAATGAGCAGTTCTTC
CASSVTSGVYNEQFF
>TRBV2|NA|TRBD2|TRBJ2-1
TGTGCCAGCAGTGTAGGTCTGTCTAGCGGCCTAGGAGGCAATGAGCAGTTCTTC
CASSVGLSSGLGGNEQFF
>TRBV4-3|once|NA|TRBJ1-6
TGCGCCAGCAGCCTCCAGGGGAGCTCCTATAATTCACCCCTCCACTTT
CASSLQGSSYNSPLHF
>TRBV6-6|NA|NA|TRBJ2-1
TGTGCCAGCAGTTACTCGATCCGAGATGAGCAGTTCTTC
CASSYSIRDEQFF
>TRBV7-9|NA|NA|TRBJ1-2
TGTGCCAGCAGCTTACCAGGGGATATCTATGGCTACACCTTC
CASSLPGDIYGYTF
>TRBV5-6|NA|NA|TRBJ2-1
TGTGCCAGCAGCTCCGGGGTAGCGCCCGAAGGGTCCTACAATGAGCAGTTCTTC
CASSSGVAPEGSYNEQFF
>TRBV18|NA|NA|TRBJ1-5
TGTGCCAGCTCACCAGTCGGACTGGGACTTCGGGGACAGCCCCAGCATTTT
CASSPVGLGLRGQPQHF
>TRBV2|NA|TRBD2|TRBJ2-2
TGTGCCAGCAGTGAATCCAGGGCTAGCGGAAACACCGGGGAGCTGTTTTTT
CASSESRASGNTGELFF
>TRBV5-1|few|NA|TRBJ2-7
TGCGCCAGCAGCTCGTCCTCAGGGGCCGCCTACGAGCAGTACTTC
CASSSSSGAAYEQYF
>TRBV9|once|TRBD2|TRBJ2-1
TGTGCCAGCAGCTTAAGGTCATCTCCGGGGGGGGTCCACAATGAGCAGTTCTTC
CASSLRSSPGGVHNEQFF
>TRBV30|NA|NA|TRBJ1-4
TGTGCCTGGAGTGGGGGGGGAAAACTGTTTTTT
CAWSGGGKLFF
>TRBV6-5|once|NA|TRBJ1-2
TGTGCCAGCAGTTACTCTGGGCTCTATGGCTACACCTTC
CASSYSGLYGYTF
>TRBV5-4|NA|NA|TRBJ1-4
TGTGCCAGCAGCTTAATAGGGGAGGGAACTAATGAAAAACTGTTTTTT
CASSLIGEGTNEKLFF
>TRBV18|NA|NA|TRBJ1-5
TGTGCCAGCTCGCGTTCAGCGGGGGGTCCGAGTCAGCCCCAGCATTTT
CASSRSAGGPSQPQHF